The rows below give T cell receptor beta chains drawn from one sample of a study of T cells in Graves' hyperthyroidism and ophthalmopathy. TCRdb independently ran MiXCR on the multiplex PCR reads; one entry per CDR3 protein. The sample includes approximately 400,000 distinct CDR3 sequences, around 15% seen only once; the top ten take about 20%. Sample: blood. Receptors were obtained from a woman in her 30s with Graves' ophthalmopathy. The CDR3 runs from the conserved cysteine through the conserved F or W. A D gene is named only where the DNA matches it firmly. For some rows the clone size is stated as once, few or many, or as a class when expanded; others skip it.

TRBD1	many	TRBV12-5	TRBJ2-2	CASGLLRDRNTGELFF	TGTGCTAGTGGTTTGCTCCGGGACAGAAACACCGGGGAGCTGTTTTTT
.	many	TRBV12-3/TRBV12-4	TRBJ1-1	CASSLAPFFVGDGDTEAFF	TGTGCCAGCAGTTTAGCGCCTTTTTTTGTTGGGGATGGGGACACTGAAGCTTTCTTT
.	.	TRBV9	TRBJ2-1	CASSLEPTLRYNEQFF	TGTGCCAGCAGCCTAGAGCCCACTCTTCGCTACAATGAGCAGTTCTTC
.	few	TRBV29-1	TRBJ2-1	CSVGRDDYNEQFF	TGCAGCGTTGGCAGGGATGACTACAATGAGCAGTTCTTC
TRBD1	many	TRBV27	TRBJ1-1	CASSSVTGGRGTYTEAFF	TGTGCCAGCAGTTCCGTGACAGGGGGAAGGGGAACTTACACTGAAGCTTTCTTT
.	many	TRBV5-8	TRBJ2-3	CASSHRGDTQYF	TGTGCCAGCAGCCATAGGGGAGATACGCAGTATTTT
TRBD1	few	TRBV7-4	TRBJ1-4	CASSPDRRWVHANEKLFF	TGTGCCAGCAGCCCGGACAGGCGGTGGGTTCATGCAAATGAAAAACTGTTTTTT
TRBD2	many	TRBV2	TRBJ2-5	CASSRMAGGPGTQYF	TGTGCCAGCAGTCGCATGGCGGGGGGGCCCGGGACCCAGTACTTC
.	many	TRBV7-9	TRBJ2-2	CASSLASSNTGELFF	TGTGCCAGCAGCTTAGCAAGCTCGAACACCGGGGAGCTGTTTTTT
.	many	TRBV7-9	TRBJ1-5	CASSYENQPQHF	TGTGCCAGCAGCTACGAGAATCAGCCCCAGCATTTT
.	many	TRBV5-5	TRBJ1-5	CASSLTLYQPQHF	TGTGCCAGCAGCTTGACATTGTATCAGCCCCAGCATTTT
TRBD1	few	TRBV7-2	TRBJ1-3	CASSLAGTELSHSGNTIYF	TGTGCCAGCAGCTTAGCCGGGACAGAACTCTCCCACTCTGGAAACACCATATATTTT
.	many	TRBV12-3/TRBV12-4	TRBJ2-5	CASSFNRGTPGETQYF	TGTGCCAGCAGTTTTAATCGCGGGACACCAGGAGAGACCCAGTACTTC
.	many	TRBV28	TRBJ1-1	CASIRPGVFTEAFF	TGTGCCAGCATACGGCCAGGGGTATTCACTGAAGCTTTCTTT
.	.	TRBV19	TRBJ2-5	CASSIAHSSPQETQYF	TGTGCCAGTAGTATAGCCCACTCGTCACCACAAGAGACCCAGTACTTC
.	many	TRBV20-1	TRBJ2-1	CSASGRYSYNEQFF	TGCAGTGCTAGCGGCAGATACTCCTACAATGAGCAGTTCTTC
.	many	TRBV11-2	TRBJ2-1	CASKRVDEQFF	TGTGCCAGCAAACGGGTTGATGAGCAGTTCTTC
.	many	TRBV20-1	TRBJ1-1	CSARVQGNTEAFF	TGCAGTGCTAGAGTCCAGGGGAACACTGAAGCTTTCTTT
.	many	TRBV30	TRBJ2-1	CAWSHVGIRGNNEQFF	TGTGCCTGGAGTCACGTTGGGATCCGGGGCAACAATGAGCAGTTCTTC
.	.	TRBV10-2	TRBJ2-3	CATSKWGQSTDTQYF	TGCGCCACCTCAAAGTGGGGGCAGAGCACAGATACGCAGTATTTT
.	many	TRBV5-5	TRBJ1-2	CASGMGADYGYTF	TGTGCCAGCGGGATGGGGGCAGACTATGGCTACACCTTC
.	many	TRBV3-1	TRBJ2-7	CASRGVGPYEQYF	TGTGCCAGCAGAGGTGTGGGACCCTACGAGCAGTACTTC
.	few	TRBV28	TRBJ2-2	CASRGGELFF	TGTGCCAGCAGGGGCGGGGAGCTGTTTTTT
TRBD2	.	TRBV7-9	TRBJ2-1	CASSFPGGGVSYEQFF	TGTGCCAGCAGCTTCCCCGGCGGGGGTGTAAGCTATGAGCAGTTCTTC
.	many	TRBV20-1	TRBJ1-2	CRAGGGLGGYTF	TGCAGGGCGGGAGGCGGCCTGGGGGGCTACACCTTC
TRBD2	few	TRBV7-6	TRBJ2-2	CASSSNGAGSGGGTGELFF	TGTGCCAGCAGCTCCAACGGCGCCGGGAGCGGGGGGGGGACCGGGGAGCTGTTTTTT
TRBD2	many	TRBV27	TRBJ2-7	CASSLSGLAGLNEQYF	TGTGCCAGCAGTTTATCGGGGCTAGCGGGGTTGAACGAGCAGTACTTC
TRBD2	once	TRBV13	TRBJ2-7	CASSLSGRIYEQYF	TGTGCCAGCAGCCTTAGCGGGAGAATATACGAGCAGTACTTC
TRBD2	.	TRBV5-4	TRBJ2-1	CASSRDYGNEQFF	TGTGCCAGCAGTCGGGACTACGGCAATGAGCAGTTCTTC
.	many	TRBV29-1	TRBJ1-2	CSVDKGSDYGYTF	TGCAGCGTTGATAAGGGATCCGACTATGGCTACACCTTC
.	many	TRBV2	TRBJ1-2	CASSDLANYGYTF	TGTGCCAGCAGTGATTTAGCTAACTATGGCTACACCTTC
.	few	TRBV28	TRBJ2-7	CASRPGRLPYEQYF	TGTGCCAGCAGACCGGGACGGCTCCCGTACGAGCAGTACTTC
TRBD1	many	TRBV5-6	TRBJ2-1	CASSLVRAGGNEQFF	TGTGCCAGCAGCTTGGTTAGGGCAGGGGGTAATGAGCAGTTCTTC
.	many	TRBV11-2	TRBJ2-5	CASTTDKETQYF	TGTGCCAGCACCACTGATAAAGAGACCCAGTACTTC
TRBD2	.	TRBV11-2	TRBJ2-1	CASSFSGTSDNEQFF	TGTGCCAGCAGCTTCTCCGGGACTAGCGATAATGAGCAGTTCTTC
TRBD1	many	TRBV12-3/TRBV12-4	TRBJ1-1	CASSTTGLSTEAFF	TGTGCCAGCAGTACGACAGGGTTGAGCACTGAAGCTTTCTTT
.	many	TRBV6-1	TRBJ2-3	CASNMVTDTQYF	TGTGCCAGCAATATGGTCACAGATACGCAGTATTTT
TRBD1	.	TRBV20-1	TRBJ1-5	CSAGDRVFGNQPQHF	TGCAGTGCTGGGGACAGGGTGTTTGGCAATCAGCCCCAGCATTTT